The rows below give T cell receptor beta chains drawn from one sample of a study of cytomegalovirus exposure and HLA in healthy donors. Method: immunoSEQ multiplex PCR; TCRdb's copy keeps in-frame clones and lacks some. The table shows around 130,000 clones, with more than 80% occurring only once. Sequencing input: PBMCs. These receptors all come from a woman in her twenties or thirties in good health and CMV-seropositive. Both conserved end residues are part of each CDR3. A D gene is named only where the DNA matches it firmly.

d_gene: TRBD1; v_gene: TRBV5-4; j_gene: TRBJ2-2; CDR3aa: CASSLALRTGAGELFF
d_gene: -; v_gene: TRBV28; j_gene: TRBJ1-2; CDR3aa: CASSLQGYGYTF
d_gene: -; v_gene: TRBV30; j_gene: TRBJ1-1; CDR3aa: CAWSSSGTEAFF
d_gene: TRBD1; v_gene: TRBV18; j_gene: TRBJ2-6; CDR3aa: CASSPQGGQGPRGPGANVLTF
d_gene: TRBD1; v_gene: TRBV30; j_gene: TRBJ1-5; CDR3aa: CAWGGDSYQPQHF
d_gene: TRBD1; v_gene: TRBV6-5; j_gene: TRBJ2-2; CDR3aa: CASSYGTGVDGELFF
d_gene: TRBD1; v_gene: TRBV13; j_gene: TRBJ2-2; CDR3aa: CASSPGQGITGELFF
d_gene: TRBD2; v_gene: TRBV30; j_gene: TRBJ2-4; CDR3aa: CAWSVGLAGGLAKNIQYF
d_gene: TRBD2; v_gene: TRBV9; j_gene: TRBJ2-1; CDR3aa: CASSVDRLAGSEGSYNEQFF
d_gene: TRBD1; v_gene: TRBV6-5; j_gene: TRBJ1-1; CDR3aa: CASRTGGGMNTEAFF
d_gene: -; v_gene: TRBV27; j_gene: TRBJ2-5; CDR3aa: CASSFRFQETQYF
d_gene: -; v_gene: TRBV7-9; j_gene: TRBJ1-1; CDR3aa: CASSFREGTEAFF
d_gene: -; v_gene: TRBV28; j_gene: TRBJ2-1; CDR3aa: CASSLPFYNEQFF
d_gene: -; v_gene: TRBV6-5; j_gene: TRBJ2-1; CDR3aa: CASSQGTSRATEQFF
d_gene: TRBD1; v_gene: TRBV18; j_gene: TRBJ1-3; CDR3aa: CASSPVGTGAFSGNTIYF
d_gene: TRBD2; v_gene: TRBV5-4; j_gene: TRBJ2-7; CDR3aa: CASRAAGGFYEQYF
d_gene: TRBD2; v_gene: TRBV5-1; j_gene: TRBJ2-1; CDR3aa: CASSLWAGGPNEQFF
d_gene: -; v_gene: TRBV13; j_gene: TRBJ1-2; CDR3aa: CASSLGQTYLPLQGYTF
d_gene: -; v_gene: TRBV25-1; j_gene: TRBJ2-1; CDR3aa: CASQGGYNNEQFF
d_gene: TRBD1; v_gene: TRBV7-2; j_gene: TRBJ1-2; CDR3aa: CASSPHRGYGYTF
d_gene: TRBD1; v_gene: TRBV7-3; j_gene: TRBJ1-2; CDR3aa: CASSPPPGQGLPNYGYTF
d_gene: -; v_gene: TRBV28; j_gene: TRBJ1-2; CDR3aa: CAISPLAGGGYTF
d_gene: TRBD2; v_gene: TRBV2; j_gene: TRBJ2-1; CDR3aa: CASSLFTGGGEQFF
d_gene: -; v_gene: TRBV6-1; j_gene: TRBJ2-7; CDR3aa: CASSSGLLSYEQYF
d_gene: TRBD2; v_gene: TRBV7-3; j_gene: TRBJ2-2; CDR3aa: CASSAGVAGELFF
d_gene: -; v_gene: TRBV28; j_gene: TRBJ1-1; CDR3aa: CASSSLTDAEAFF
d_gene: TRBD2; v_gene: TRBV18; j_gene: TRBJ2-7; CDR3aa: CASSPPGGRVSYEQYF
d_gene: -; v_gene: TRBV29-1; j_gene: TRBJ1-1; CDR3aa: CSVDRGGKTEAFF
d_gene: -; v_gene: TRBV6-1; j_gene: TRBJ2-2; CDR3aa: CASSDVTRNTGELFF
d_gene: TRBD1; v_gene: TRBV18; j_gene: TRBJ1-2; CDR3aa: CASSPDRDQGYTF
d_gene: TRBD2; v_gene: TRBV28; j_gene: TRBJ2-1; CDR3aa: CASRSRDYREQFF
d_gene: -; v_gene: TRBV5-1; j_gene: TRBJ2-3; CDR3aa: CASSSLGGEDTQYF
d_gene: TRBD2; v_gene: TRBV19; j_gene: TRBJ2-1; CDR3aa: CASRPRGSSYNEQFF
d_gene: TRBD2; v_gene: TRBV28; j_gene: TRBJ2-1; CDR3aa: CASSPRTSGGGRNEQFF
d_gene: TRBD2; v_gene: TRBV28; j_gene: TRBJ2-7; CDR3aa: CASSDGTSGNYEQYF
d_gene: TRBD2; v_gene: TRBV5-1; j_gene: TRBJ2-4; CDR3aa: CASSATSGSGNIQYF
d_gene: -; v_gene: TRBV5-8; j_gene: TRBJ1-6; CDR3aa: CASSHTGIVTSPLHF
d_gene: -; v_gene: TRBV11-3; j_gene: TRBJ2-3; CDR3aa: CASSLGWTETDTQYF
d_gene: TRBD1; v_gene: TRBV9; j_gene: TRBJ2-3; CDR3aa: CASSEQGATDTQYF
d_gene: TRBD1; v_gene: TRBV28; j_gene: TRBJ2-7; CDR3aa: CASSLEGQSYEQYF
d_gene: TRBD1; v_gene: TRBV5-1; j_gene: TRBJ1-1; CDR3aa: CASSLLGQGAGEAFF
d_gene: -; v_gene: TRBV29-1; j_gene: TRBJ1-1; CDR3aa: CSARSGGPLGTEAFF
d_gene: -; v_gene: TRBV20-1; j_gene: TRBJ1-6; CDR3aa: CSIGQSPTF
d_gene: -; v_gene: TRBV5-1; j_gene: TRBJ2-3; CDR3aa: CASRENGFTDTQYF
d_gene: -; v_gene: TRBV30; j_gene: TRBJ2-2; CDR3aa: CAWSVWGRVTGELFF
d_gene: -; v_gene: TRBV15; j_gene: TRBJ2-5; CDR3aa: CATSRDKPGQETQYF
d_gene: -; v_gene: TRBV6-6; j_gene: TRBJ1-1; CDR3aa: CASSYSLGGGGTEAFF
d_gene: TRBD1; v_gene: TRBV30; j_gene: TRBJ1-2; CDR3aa: CARQNQGAWSYTF
d_gene: TRBD2; v_gene: TRBV9; j_gene: TRBJ2-1; CDR3aa: CASSVALAGGENEQFF
d_gene: -; v_gene: TRBV19; j_gene: TRBJ1-4; CDR3aa: CASSPSGNSYEKLFF
d_gene: -; v_gene: TRBV6-6; j_gene: TRBJ1-1; CDR3aa: CASSYGSMDRNTEAFF
d_gene: -; v_gene: TRBV6-1; j_gene: TRBJ1-4; CDR3aa: CASSDPMIREKLFF